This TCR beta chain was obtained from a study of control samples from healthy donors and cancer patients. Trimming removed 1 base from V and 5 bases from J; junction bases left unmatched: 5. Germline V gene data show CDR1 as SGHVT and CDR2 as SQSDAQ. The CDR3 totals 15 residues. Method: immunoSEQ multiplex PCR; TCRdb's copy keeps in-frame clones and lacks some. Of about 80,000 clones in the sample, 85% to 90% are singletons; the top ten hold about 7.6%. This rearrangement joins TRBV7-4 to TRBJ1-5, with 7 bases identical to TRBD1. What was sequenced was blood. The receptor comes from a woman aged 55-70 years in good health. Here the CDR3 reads CASSLEDRPYQPQHF. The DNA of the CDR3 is TGTGCCAGCAGCTTAGAGGACAGGCCCTATCAGCCCCAGCATTTT.